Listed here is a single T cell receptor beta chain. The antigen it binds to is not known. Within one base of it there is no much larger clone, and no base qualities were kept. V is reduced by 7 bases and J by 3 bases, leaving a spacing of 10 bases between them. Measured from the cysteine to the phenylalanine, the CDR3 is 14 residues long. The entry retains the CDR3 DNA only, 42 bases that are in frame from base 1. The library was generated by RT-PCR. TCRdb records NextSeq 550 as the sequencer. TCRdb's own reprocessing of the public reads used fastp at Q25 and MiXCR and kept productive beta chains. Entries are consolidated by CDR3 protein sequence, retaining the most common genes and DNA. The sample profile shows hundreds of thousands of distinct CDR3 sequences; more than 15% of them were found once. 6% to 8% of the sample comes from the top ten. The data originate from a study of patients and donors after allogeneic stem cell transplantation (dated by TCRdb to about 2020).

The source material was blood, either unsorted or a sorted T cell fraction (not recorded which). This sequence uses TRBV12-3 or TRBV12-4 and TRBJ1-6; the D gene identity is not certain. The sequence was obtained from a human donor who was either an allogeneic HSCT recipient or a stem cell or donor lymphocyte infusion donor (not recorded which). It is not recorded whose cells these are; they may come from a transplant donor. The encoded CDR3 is CASTPRGYNSPLHF. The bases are TGTGCCAGCACCCCTCGGGGCTATAATTCACCCCTCCACTTT.